The 19 T cell receptor beta chains below come from one sample, sequenced in a study of cytomegalovirus exposure and HLA in healthy donors (dated by TCRdb to about 2017). The method behind the library was the immunoSEQ multiplex PCR assay. The multiplex PCR relied on a mix of 60 forward primers for TCR Vbeta segments and 13 reverse primers for TCR Jbeta segments. The table comes from immuneACCESS by way of TCRdb, which keeps in-frame sequences with V and J called. Part of the clones is missing from these tables; in studies checked, under half for an unresolved V gene and the rest for unknown reasons. The table for this sample lists some 97,000 clones; roughly 83% of them were counted only once. Together, the top ten hold 3.5% to 4.5% of the sample. Sequenced material: PBMCs. The source of these receptors is a female donor in good health and CMV-seropositive.

The V gene is TRBV2, the J gene TRBJ2-7; 10 bases map to TRBD1. The trim removed 4 bases at V and 0 bases at J, leaving 3 bases unmatched. This CDR3 region has 15 residues. Looked up from germline, CDR1 is SNHLY and CDR2 is FYNNEI. DNA of the CDR3: TGTGCCAGCAGTGCGGGACAGGGGCCCTCCTACGAGCAGTACTTC. Residues: CASSAGQGPSYEQYF.

V usage is TRBV11-2 and J usage is TRBJ2-1, with a weak D call TRBD1 (6 bases). Germline V gene sequence: CDR1 SGHAT, CDR2 FQNNGV. This CDR3 contains 17 residues. The V end lost 3 bases, the J end lost 5 bases, and 20 bases lay between the germline ends. The CDR3 loop is CASSFSRVRGIDNEQFF. DNA of the CDR3: TGTGCCAGCAGCTTTAGCAGGGTCAGGGGTATCGACAATGAGCAGTTCTTC.

The chain uses TRBV2 and TRBJ2-7; tentatively, D is TRBD1 (5 bases). CDR3 size: 13 residues. Trimming stripped 3 bases from V and 1 base from J, with 7 bases between. Germline CDR1 SNHLY, CDR2 FYNNEI. The CDR3 DNA follows: TGTGCCAGCAGTGACCAGGGTTCCTACGAGCAGTACTTC. Its protein product is CASSDQGSYEQYF. Combining the CDR3 with reference TRBV2 and TRBJ2-7 gives the whole variable domain EPEVTQTPSHQVTQMGQEVILRCVPISNHLYFYWYRQILGQKVEFLVSFYNNEISEKSEIFDDQFSVERPDGSNFTLKIRSTKLEDSAMYFCASSDQGSYEQYFGPGTRLTVT.

The chain has TRBV5-6 and TRBJ2-7, with D possibly matching TRBD2 (5 bases). Germline CDR1 SGHDT, CDR2 YYEEEE. V was cut by 0 bases and J by 8 bases, with 9 bases left in between. CDR3 length: 12 residues. The CDR3 reads CASSLGTHKQYF. DNA for the CDR3: TGTGCCAGCAGCTTGGGGACTCACAAGCAGTACTTC.

The chain carries TRBV5-4 and TRBJ2-6, with no clear D. V dropped 6 bases and J dropped 4 bases, with 17 bases sitting between them. The germline V gene has CDR1 SGHNT and CDR2 YYREEE (reference sequence). CDR3 length equals 16 residues. As DNA, the CDR3 is TGTGCCAGCATCCCCGACCGGGTACCCGGGGCCAACGTCCTGACTTTC. Protein sequence: CASIPDRVPGANVLTF. The complete variable domain, with remaining parts taken from reference TRBV5-4 and TRBJ2-6, reads ETGVTQSPTHLIKTRGQQVTLRCSSQSGHNTVSWYQQALGQGPQFIFQYYREEENGRGNFPPRFSGLQFPNYSSELNVNALELDDSALYLCASIPDRVPGANVLTFGAGSRLTVL.

The chain uses TRBV7-2 and TRBJ1-1; D perhaps matches TRBD1 (6 bases). The V end was cut by 6 bases, the J end by 9 bases, with 14 bases between. The CDR3 extends over 12 amino acids. The germline CDR1 and CDR2 sequences are SGHTA and FQGNSA. CDR3 amino acids: CASSSWDIKAFF. The CDR3 DNA is TGTGCCAGCAGTTCCTGGGACATTAAAGCTTTCTTT.

This clone was observed once. The J gene is TRBJ1-2, the V gene TRBV10-2; D not certain. The germline V and J ends were trimmed by 6 bases and 1 base, with 9 bases remaining between them. This CDR3 region has 13 residues. Germline V gives CDR1 WSHSY, CDR2 SAAADI. CDR3: CASSQTINYGYTF. The CDR3 region has the DNA TGCGCCAGCAGCCAAACAATTAACTATGGCTACACCTTC.

The chain has TRBV9 and TRBJ1-1; D call uncertain. CDR1 and CDR2 from the germline V gene are SGDLS and YYNGEE. Trimming left V 0 bases short and J 4 bases short, with 13 bases between. The CDR3 extends over 15 amino acids. CDR3 sequence reads: CASSVAPNSLTEAFF. CDR3 nucleotides: TGTGCCAGCAGCGTAGCTCCGAACAGCCTCACTGAAGCTTTCTTT.

The V call is TRBV9, the J call TRBJ2-7, with D possibly TRBD2 on 6 matching bases. The ends were cut back, 0 bases at V and 6 bases at J, with 13 bases in the middle. Germline V lookup: CDR1 SGDLS, CDR2 YYNGEE. This CDR3 is built from 14 residues. CDR3 sequence (DNA): TGTGCCAGCAGCGTAGCGGGGGTTTCGTTCGAGCAGTACTTC. Translating it yields CASSVAGVSFEQYF.

This rearrangement joins TRBV5-4 to TRBJ2-1; 8 bases are shared with TRBD2. The V gene's germline CDR1 is SGHNT and CDR2 YYREEE (reference sequence). The CDR3 is 16 residues long. The J segment lost 1 base and the V segment lost 0 bases, leaving 3 bases of the junction unmatched. The CDR3 sequence is CASSLEVAGSYNEQFF. CDR3 coding DNA: TGTGCCAGCAGCTTGGAGGTAGCGGGGTCCTACAATGAGCAGTTCTTC.

This clone was detected a few times. The J gene is TRBJ2-1, the V gene TRBV11-2; 8 bases match TRBD2. With 5 bases clipped from V and 2 bases from J, the junction kept 8 bases outside the gene matches. CDR3 length equals 16 residues. The germline CDR1 and CDR2 sequences are SGHAT and FQNNGV. CDR3 sequence (DNA): TGTGCCAGCAGCCGAGCCGGGGGGGCCACCTACAATGAGCAGTTCTTC. Protein product: CASSRAGGATYNEQFF.

The J gene is TRBJ1-2, the V gene TRBV2; possible D gene TRBD1, 5 bases. The ends were cut back, 6 bases at V and 5 bases at J, with 10 bases in the middle. The germline gives CDR1 SNHLY, CDR2 FYNNEI. This CDR3 has 12 residues. The CDR3 sequence is CASRTGVYGYTF. The CDR3 nucleotides read TGTGCCAGCAGAACAGGTGTTTATGGCTACACCTTC.

This clone was counted only a few times. The sample has other DNA sequences that encode this CDR3 too. V gene TRBV6-5 combines with J gene TRBJ1-1; no definite D call. CDR3 length: 15 residues. Germline CDR1 and CDR2: MNHEY and SVGAGI. V dropped 0 bases and J dropped 3 bases, with 11 bases sitting between them. This chain's CDR3 is CASSYSTAGHTEAFF. Here the CDR3 DNA reads TGTGCCAGCAGTTACTCGACCGCAGGCCACACTGAAGCTTTCTTT.

The chain joins TRBV30 to TRBJ1-5; the D gene is possibly TRBD1 (5 bases). The germline CDR1 and CDR2 sequences are GTSNPN and SVGIG (reference sequence). V was shortened by 3 bases and J by 2 bases, with 20 bases between the two germline ends. This CDR3 has 17 residues. DNA for the CDR3: TGTGCCTGGAGCGGGGGAGGGTTCGGGGAGGGCAATCAGCCCCAGCATTTT. Translation gives CAWSGGGFGEGNQPQHF.

This clone has just a few counts. The chain combines TRBV25-1 with TRBJ2-2; D ambiguous. CDR1 is MGHDK, CDR2 SYGVNS, per germline. V lost 5 bases and J lost 3, with 13 bases in between. The CDR3 is 15 residues long. CDR3 nucleotide sequence: TGTGCCAGCAGTCCCGCGTTGTTTGACACCGGGGAGCTGTTTTTT. Its translation is CASSPALFDTGELFF.

This clone showed up just a few times. This chain uses TRBV7-2 with TRBJ2-3; D ambiguous. Trimming removed 5 bases from V and 11 bases from J, with 17 bases in between. This CDR3 has 13 amino acids. CDR1 and CDR2 from the germline V gene are SGHTA and FQGNSA. The chain's CDR3 is CASSPDVFQKQYF. CDR3 nucleotides: TGTGCCAGCAGCCCAGATGTCTTTCAGAAGCAGTATTTT. The variable domain in full, completed from reference TRBV7-2 and TRBJ2-3, reads GAGVSQSPSNKVTEKGKDVELRCDPISGHTALYWYRQSLGQGLEFLIYFQGNSAPDKSGLPSDRFSAERTGGSVSTLTIQRTQQEDSAVYLCASSPDVFQKQYFGPGTRLTVL.

V usage is TRBV29-1 and J usage is TRBJ1-4; 7 nucleotides match TRBD1. The ends lost 7 bases at V and 8 bases at J; junction bases unmatched: 7. This CDR3 is built from 12 residues. The germline V gene has CDR1 SQVTM and CDR2 ANQGSEA. The CDR3 loop reads CSGTGAGEKLFF. CDR3 bases: TGCAGCGGAACAGGGGCAGGGGAAAAACTGTTTTTT.

This chain connects TRBV15 to TRBJ2-1; maybe TRBD2 (5 bases). The V and J ends lost 0 bases and 9 bases respectively, with 12 bases between them. From germline, CDR1 is LNHNV and CDR2 YYDKDF (reference sequence). The CDR3 consists of 14 residues. The CDR3 spells CATSRDLVAGEQFF. The CDR3 coding sequence is TGTGCCACCAGCAGAGATCTAGTTGCGGGTGAGCAGTTCTTC.

The DNA for the CDR3 is TGTGCCAGCAGTTCCCAGGGCACTGAAGCTTTCTTT. Translated: CASSSQGTEAFF. The chain links TRBV6-5 to TRBJ1-1; D is possibly TRBD1 (5 bases). V was clipped by 4 bases and J by 4 bases, with 7 bases between them. The CDR3 is made up of 12 amino acids. Looked up from germline, CDR1 is MNHEY and CDR2 is SVGAGI.